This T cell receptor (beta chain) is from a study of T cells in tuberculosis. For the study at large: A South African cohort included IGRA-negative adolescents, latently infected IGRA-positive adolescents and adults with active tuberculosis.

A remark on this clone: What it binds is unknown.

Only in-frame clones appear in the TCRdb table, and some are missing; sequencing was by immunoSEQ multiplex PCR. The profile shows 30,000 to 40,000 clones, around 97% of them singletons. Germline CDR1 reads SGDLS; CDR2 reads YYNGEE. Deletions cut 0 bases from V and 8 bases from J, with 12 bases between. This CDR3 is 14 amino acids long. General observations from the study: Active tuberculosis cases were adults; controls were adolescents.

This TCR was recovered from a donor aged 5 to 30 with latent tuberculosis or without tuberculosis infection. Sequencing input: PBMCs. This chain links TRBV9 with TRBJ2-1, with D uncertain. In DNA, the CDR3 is TGTGCCAGCAGCGTAGGTAGCAGATTCGATGAGCAGTTCTTC. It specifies CASSVGSRFDEQFF. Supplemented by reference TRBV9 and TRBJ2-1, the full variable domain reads DSGVTQTPKHLITATGQRVTLRCSPRSGDLSVYWYQQSLDQGLQFLIQYYNGEERAKGNILERFSAQQFPDLHSELNLSSLELGDSALYFCASSVGSRFDEQFFGPGTRLTVL.